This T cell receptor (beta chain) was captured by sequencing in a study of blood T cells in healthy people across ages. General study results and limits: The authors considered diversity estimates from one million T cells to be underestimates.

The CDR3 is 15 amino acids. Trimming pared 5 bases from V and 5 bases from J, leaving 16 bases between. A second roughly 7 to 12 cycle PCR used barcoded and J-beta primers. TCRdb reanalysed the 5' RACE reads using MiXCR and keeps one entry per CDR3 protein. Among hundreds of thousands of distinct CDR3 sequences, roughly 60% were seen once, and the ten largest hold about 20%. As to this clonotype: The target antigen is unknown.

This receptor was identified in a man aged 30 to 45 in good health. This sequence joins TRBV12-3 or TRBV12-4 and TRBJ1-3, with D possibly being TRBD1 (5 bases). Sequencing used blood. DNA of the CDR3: TGTGCCAGCAGTAGGACACGGGGTAATAGAAACACCATATATTTT. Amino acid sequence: CASSRTRGNRNTIYF.